The rows below give T cell receptor beta chains drawn from one sample of a study of blood T cell repertoires in COVID-19. Data came from immunoSEQ multiplex PCR; TCRdb stores just in-frame clones and leaves some out. The sample shows more than 100,000 clones, around 83% of them seen only once. Sequencing was carried out using PBMCs or T cells enriched from blood (not recorded which). These TCRs come from a woman between 25 and 40 years old who had recovered from COVID-19. The CDR3 runs from the conserved cysteine through the conserved F or W. The D gene is left open where the match is weak. The listing skips clone size in some rows; elsewhere it reads once, few, many or a size class.

TGTGCCAGCACCCAGGGGGGCAGATTGACTGGAAACACCATATATTTT CASTQGGRLTGNTIYF TRBJ1-3 - TRBV21-1 -
TGTGCCAGCAGTGAGACCGGGACAGATCACACTGAAGCTTTCTTT CASSETGTDHTEAFF TRBJ1-1 - TRBV25-1 TRBD1
TGTGCCATCAGGCGGGGACTAGCGGGAAGTGAGCAGTACTTC CAIRRGLAGSEQYF TRBJ2-7 - TRBV10-3 TRBD2
TGCAGTGCTAGTTACCGGGGGGGGGATACGCAGTATTTT CSASYRGGDTQYF TRBJ2-3 - TRBV20-1 TRBD2
TGTGCCAGCTCATACGCGGGGTTTAATGAAAAACTGTTTTTT CASSYAGFNEKLFF TRBJ1-4 - TRBV18 -
TGTGCCAGCAGCGTAGAGGGACAGGCAAATTCACCCCTCCACTTT CASSVEGQANSPLHF TRBJ1-6 - TRBV9 TRBD1
TGTGCCAGCAGCCAAGAGTCCGGCAGGGGACATGGCTACACCTTC CASSQESGRGHGYTF TRBJ1-2 few TRBV4-2 -
TGTGCCAGCAGCTCATTATTCGGTCAGCCCCAGCATTTT CASSSLFGQPQHF TRBJ1-5 - TRBV7-2 -
TGTGCCAGCTCACCCCCGACAGGGATGAACACTGAAGCTTTCTTT CASSPPTGMNTEAFF TRBJ1-1 once TRBV18 TRBD1
TGTGCCAGCAGCTTAGTTCTCCGGGCTAGCGGTTACAATGAGCAGTTCTTC CASSLVLRASGYNEQFF TRBJ2-1 once TRBV11-2 TRBD2
TGTGCCAGCAGCGGGAGTGGCGAGCAGTACTTC CASSGSGEQYF TRBJ2-7 - TRBV6-5 -
TGCGGCTTTCGGGGACAGGAGAATGAAAAACTGTTTTTT CGFRGQENEKLFF TRBJ1-4 - TRBV29-1 TRBD1
TGCGCCAGCAGCGACGCCGGGGGAGTTTTCCGAACTGAAGCTTTCTTT CASSDAGGVFRTEAFF TRBJ1-1 - TRBV5-1 -
TGTGCCAGCAGCGCTACAGGGAATCAGCCCCAGCATTTT CASSATGNQPQHF TRBJ1-5 - TRBV5-6 -
TGTGCCAGCAGTGCCGGGGGGAGGATCGGGGAGCTGTTTTTT CASSAGGRIGELFF TRBJ2-2 few TRBV6-2/TRBV6-3 TRBD2
TGTGCCAGCAGACCTCAGAGCGGGGGATACTACGAGCAGTACTTC CASRPQSGGYYEQYF TRBJ2-7 - TRBV7-2 TRBD2
TGTGCCAGCAGTGTCAAGCAATTGCGCTACACCTTC CASSVKQLRYTF TRBJ1-2 - TRBV28 -
TGTGCCAGCAGCCCATCACCCGGGACAGGGGGCGCGGGGGGCTACACCTTC CASSPSPGTGGAGGYTF TRBJ1-2 - TRBV5-5 TRBD1
TGCGCCAGCAGCGCCAGAGAGTCGGACATTGACGAGCAGTACTTC CASSARESDIDEQYF TRBJ2-7 - TRBV4-3 -
TGTGCCAGCAGCTCGCCGGACAGGGGTGCCTACAATGAGCAGTTCTTC CASSSPDRGAYNEQFF TRBJ2-1 - TRBV5-5 TRBD1
TGCGCCAGCAGCCAAGATCAGGGGAGCGGCTATGGCTACACCTTC CASSQDQGSGYGYTF TRBJ1-2 once TRBV4-3 -
TGTGCCAGCAGGGCCCGGAGTTTTATGGGCAATCAGCCCCAGCATTTT CASRARSFMGNQPQHF TRBJ1-5 - TRBV28 -
TGCGCCAGCAGCCAACAAAACGCGTACCAAGAGACCCAGTACTTC CASSQQNAYQETQYF TRBJ2-5 - TRBV4-3 -
TGTGCCAGCAGCCAGGGCATCCCACAGCCTTACGAGCAGTACTTC CASSQGIPQPYEQYF TRBJ2-7 - TRBV14 -
TGTGCCAGCAGTTTATCAGTCCCCCCTGGCGGGAGTTGGGAGCAGTACTTC CASSLSVPPGGSWEQYF TRBJ2-7 once TRBV27 TRBD2
TGTGCCAGCTCTCTCCTAGCGGGGTTACCCACAGATACGCAGTATTTT CASSLLAGLPTDTQYF TRBJ2-3 - TRBV5-4 TRBD2
TGCGCCAGCAGTGAACTAGCGGGTTCCTACAATGAGCAGTTCTTC CASSELAGSYNEQFF TRBJ2-1 - TRBV5-1 TRBD2
TGTGCCAGCAGTTATTACCCTACAGGGCTCTATGGCTACACCTTC CASSYYPTGLYGYTF TRBJ1-2 - TRBV6-5 -
TGTGCCAGCACTCCCCCGGGGACAGTATACAATGAGCAGTTCTTC CASTPPGTVYNEQFF TRBJ2-1 - TRBV7-9 TRBD1
TGTGCCAGCAGTCCAACGACAGGCATCGAGCAGTACTTC CASSPTTGIEQYF TRBJ2-7 - TRBV27 -
TGTGCCAGTGGACAGACTGCTCGTTTCCGTGGCTACACCTTC CASGQTARFRGYTF TRBJ1-2 - TRBV28 -
TGTGCCAGCAGTGACTCGGGGGCCGAGGCAGATACGCAGTATTTT CASSDSGAEADTQYF TRBJ2-3 - TRBV6-4 -
TGTGCCGCAGGAGCGGCCGTCTCCTACGAGCAGTACTTC CAAGAAVSYEQYF TRBJ2-7 once TRBV6-5 -